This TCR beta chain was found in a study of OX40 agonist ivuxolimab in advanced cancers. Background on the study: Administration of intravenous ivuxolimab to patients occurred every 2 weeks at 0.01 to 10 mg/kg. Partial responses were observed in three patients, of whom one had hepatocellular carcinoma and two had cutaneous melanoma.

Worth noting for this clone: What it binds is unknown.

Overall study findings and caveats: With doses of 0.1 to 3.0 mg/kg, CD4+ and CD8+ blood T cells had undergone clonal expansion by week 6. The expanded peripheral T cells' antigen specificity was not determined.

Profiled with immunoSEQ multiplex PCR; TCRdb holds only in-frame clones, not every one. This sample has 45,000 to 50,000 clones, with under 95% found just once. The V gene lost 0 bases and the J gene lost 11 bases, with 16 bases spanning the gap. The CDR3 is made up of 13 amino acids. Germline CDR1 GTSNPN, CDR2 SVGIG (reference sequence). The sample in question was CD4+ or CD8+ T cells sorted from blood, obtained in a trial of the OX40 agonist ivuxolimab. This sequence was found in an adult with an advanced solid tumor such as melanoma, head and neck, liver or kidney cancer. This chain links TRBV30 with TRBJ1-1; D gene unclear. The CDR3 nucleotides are TGTGCCTGGAGTGTAGGCTCTGTCAGCGGGGCTTTCTTT. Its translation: CAWSVGSVSGAFF. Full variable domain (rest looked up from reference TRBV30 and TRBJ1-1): SQTIHQWPATLVQPVGSPLSLECTVEGTSNPNLYWYRQAAGRGLQLLFYSVGIGQISSEVPQNLSASRPQDRQFILSSKKLLLSDSGFYLCAWSVGSVSGAFFGQGTRLTVV.